Listed below are T cell receptor beta chains from one sample, sequenced in a study of technical replicates of blood from a few donors. Some clones are missing from TCRdb's copy, which holds only in-frame ones; the method was immunoSEQ multiplex PCR. The sample has about 69,000 clones, over 80% seen once; the top ten hold 4% to 5%. Sequenced: PBMCs. These receptors were obtained from a human donor in good health. Some clones in this sample may be carry-over from other donors' samples. CDR3s include the opening cysteine and the closing phenylalanine or tryptophan. Each record gives: D gene, CDR3 length, V gene, J gene, clone size, CDR3 protein, CDR3 DNA. The D gene is left open where the match is weak. Not every row has a clone size; where given, it reads once, few, many or a size class.

d_gene: TRBD1; len: 15; v_gene: TRBV4-3; j_gene: TRBJ1-2; abundance: once; CDR3aa: CASSRDGTGTRGYTF; CDR3nt: TGCGCCAGCAGCCGGGACGGGACAGGGACCAGGGGCTACACCTTC
d_gene: .; len: 15; v_gene: TRBV6-5; j_gene: TRBJ2-7; abundance: .; CDR3aa: CASSSPTAGGYEQYF; CDR3nt: TGTGCCAGCAGTTCGCCGACCGCAGGAGGCTACGAGCAGTACTTC
d_gene: .; len: 15; v_gene: TRBV11-2; j_gene: TRBJ1-6; abundance: .; CDR3aa: CASSLDRAGNSPLHF; CDR3nt: TGTGCCAGCAGCTTAGATAGGGCGGGGAATTCACCCCTCCACTTT
d_gene: TRBD2; len: 15; v_gene: TRBV7-6; j_gene: TRBJ2-1; abundance: .; CDR3aa: CASSVSGGVLNEQFF; CDR3nt: TGTGCCAGCAGTGTCAGCGGGGGGGTGCTCAATGAGCAGTTCTTC
d_gene: TRBD1; len: 16; v_gene: TRBV5-5; j_gene: TRBJ1-1; abundance: .; CDR3aa: CASSYSGTGVVSEAFF; CDR3nt: TGTGCCAGCAGCTACTCCGGGACAGGGGTAGTAAGTGAAGCTTTCTTT
d_gene: .; len: 16; v_gene: TRBV10-3; j_gene: TRBJ1-4; abundance: .; CDR3aa: CAISEGRAATNEKLFF; CDR3nt: TGTGCCATCAGTGAGGGCAGGGCGGCAACTAATGAAAAACTGTTTTTT
d_gene: TRBD2; len: 15; v_gene: TRBV7-3; j_gene: TRBJ2-1; abundance: .; CDR3aa: CASSSGLGSYNEQFF; CDR3nt: TGTGCCAGCAGCTCGGGACTAGGCTCCTACAATGAGCAGTTCTTC
d_gene: TRBD1; len: 14; v_gene: TRBV10-3; j_gene: TRBJ1-2; abundance: .; CDR3aa: CAITETGGDYGYTF; CDR3nt: TGTGCCATCACAGAGACAGGGGGCGACTATGGCTACACCTTC
d_gene: TRBD2; len: 16; v_gene: TRBV7-9; j_gene: TRBJ2-1; abundance: .; CDR3aa: CASSPPVAGRTAEQFF; CDR3nt: TGTGCCAGCAGCCCACCCGTAGCGGGAAGGACTGCTGAGCAGTTCTTC
d_gene: TRBD1; len: 11; v_gene: TRBV27; j_gene: TRBJ1-1; abundance: .; CDR3aa: CASSSGQKAFF; CDR3nt: TGTGCCAGCAGTTCGGGACAGAAAGCTTTCTTT
d_gene: TRBD2; len: 11; v_gene: TRBV20-1; j_gene: TRBJ2-1; abundance: .; CDR3aa: CSASGGYEQFF; CDR3nt: TGCAGTGCCTCGGGGGGGTATGAGCAGTTCTTC
d_gene: TRBD2; len: 16; v_gene: TRBV4-3; j_gene: TRBJ2-5; abundance: .; CDR3aa: CASSQDYSGKWETQYF; CDR3nt: TGCGCCAGCAGCCAAGATTATAGCGGGAAATGGGAGACCCAGTACTTC
d_gene: .; len: 12; v_gene: TRBV6-5; j_gene: TRBJ1-1; abundance: .; CDR3aa: CASIKTGSEAFF; CDR3nt: TGTGCCAGCATAAAAACAGGATCTGAAGCTTTCTTT
d_gene: TRBD1; len: 14; v_gene: TRBV5-1; j_gene: TRBJ1-1; abundance: medium-sized; CDR3aa: CASSLAGGYTEAFF; CDR3nt: TGCGCCAGCAGCTTGGCAGGGGGCTATACTGAAGCTTTCTTT
d_gene: TRBD1; len: 18; v_gene: TRBV14; j_gene: TRBJ2-6; abundance: .; CDR3aa: CASSQLNRGIAGANVLTF; CDR3nt: TGTGCCAGCAGCCAGTTAAACAGGGGGATCGCTGGGGCCAACGTCCTGACTTTC
d_gene: .; len: 16; v_gene: TRBV9; j_gene: TRBJ1-3; abundance: .; CDR3aa: CASSESPLLSGNTIYF; CDR3nt: TGTGCCAGCAGCGAGAGCCCACTCCTCTCTGGAAACACCATATATTTT
d_gene: .; len: 13; v_gene: TRBV9; j_gene: TRBJ1-1; abundance: .; CDR3aa: CASSVSLNTEAFF; CDR3nt: TGTGCCAGCAGCGTCAGTCTGAACACTGAAGCTTTCTTT
d_gene: .; len: 15; v_gene: TRBV19; j_gene: TRBJ2-2; abundance: .; CDR3aa: CASSIVGLNTGELFF; CDR3nt: TGTGCCAGTAGTATAGTGGGCCTGAACACCGGGGAGCTGTTTTTT
d_gene: .; len: 16; v_gene: TRBV7-2; j_gene: TRBJ1-5; abundance: once; CDR3aa: CASSPWGTTLNQPQHF; CDR3nt: TGTGCCAGCAGCCCCTGGGGCACTACCCTCAATCAGCCCCAGCATTTT
d_gene: .; len: 12; v_gene: TRBV10-3; j_gene: TRBJ1-1; abundance: .; CDR3aa: CAITDRNTEAFF; CDR3nt: TGTGCCATCACAGACAGGAACACTGAAGCTTTCTTT
d_gene: TRBD2; len: 16; v_gene: TRBV9; j_gene: TRBJ2-4; abundance: .; CDR3aa: CASSVLAGGPLNIQYF; CDR3nt: TGTGCCAGCAGCGTACTAGCGGGAGGGCCATTGAACATTCAGTACTTC
d_gene: .; len: 16; v_gene: TRBV4-3; j_gene: TRBJ2-7; abundance: .; CDR3aa: CASSQDRSASSYEQYF; CDR3nt: TGCGCCAGCAGCCAAGACCGCAGCGCGAGCTCCTACGAGCAGTACTTC
d_gene: .; len: 14; v_gene: TRBV14; j_gene: TRBJ1-1; abundance: few; CDR3aa: CASSQGHSNTEAFF; CDR3nt: TGTGCCAGCAGCCAAGGACACTCGAACACTGAAGCTTTCTTT
d_gene: TRBD2; len: 15; v_gene: TRBV30; j_gene: TRBJ2-7; abundance: .; CDR3aa: CAWSVGLAGHYEQYF; CDR3nt: TGTGCCTGGAGTGTCGGACTAGCGGGCCACTACGAGCAGTACTTC
d_gene: TRBD2; len: 17; v_gene: TRBV4-3; j_gene: TRBJ2-1; abundance: .; CDR3aa: CASSQESSGMRFNEQFF; CDR3nt: TGCGCCAGCAGCCAAGAATCAAGCGGGATGAGGTTCAATGAGCAGTTCTTC
d_gene: TRBD2; len: 16; v_gene: TRBV30; j_gene: TRBJ2-6; abundance: .; CDR3aa: CASGLAGVGGANVLTF; CDR3nt: TGTGCCTCCGGACTAGCGGGAGTAGGCGGGGCCAACGTCCTGACTTTC
d_gene: TRBD2; len: 14; v_gene: TRBV13; j_gene: TRBJ2-7; abundance: .; CDR3aa: CASSPAGGPYEQYF; CDR3nt: TGTGCCAGCAGCCCGGCGGGAGGCCCCTACGAGCAGTACTTC
d_gene: TRBD2; len: 16; v_gene: TRBV18; j_gene: TRBJ2-1; abundance: .; CDR3aa: CASSPLSGRASYEQFF; CDR3nt: TGTGCCAGCTCACCCCTTAGCGGGAGGGCCTCCTATGAGCAGTTCTTC
d_gene: TRBD1; len: 15; v_gene: TRBV30; j_gene: TRBJ1-4; abundance: .; CDR3aa: CAWSPFGTGVEKLFF; CDR3nt: TGTGCCTGGAGTCCCTTTGGGACAGGGGTCGAAAAACTGTTTTTT
d_gene: .; len: 15; v_gene: TRBV7-3; j_gene: TRBJ2-1; abundance: .; CDR3aa: CASSSQGPSRYEQFF; CDR3nt: TGTGCCAGCAGCTCTCAAGGGCCTAGCCGGTATGAGCAGTTCTTC
d_gene: TRBD1; len: 14; v_gene: TRBV18; j_gene: TRBJ1-6; abundance: .; CDR3aa: CASSLDRVQSPLHF; CDR3nt: TGTGCCAGCTCCCTGGACAGGGTTCAATCCCCCCTCCACTTT
d_gene: TRBD2; len: 17; v_gene: TRBV5-1; j_gene: TRBJ2-5; abundance: .; CDR3aa: CASNPGASGSSGETQYF; CDR3nt: TGCGCCAGCAACCCGGGGGCTAGCGGGAGTTCGGGTGAGACCCAGTACTTC
d_gene: TRBD1; len: 12; v_gene: TRBV7-3; j_gene: TRBJ2-1; abundance: .; CDR3aa: CASSIGGGEQFF; CDR3nt: TGTGCCAGCAGTATAGGGGGCGGTGAGCAGTTCTTC
d_gene: .; len: 14; v_gene: TRBV5-6; j_gene: TRBJ2-3; abundance: .; CDR3aa: CASSLETRLDTQYF; CDR3nt: TGTGCCAGCAGCTTGGAGACTAGATTAGATACGCAGTATTTT
d_gene: .; len: 14; v_gene: TRBV7-2; j_gene: TRBJ1-1; abundance: .; CDR3aa: CASSLTRQNTEAFF; CDR3nt: TGTGCCAGCAGCTTAACGCGGCAGAACACTGAAGCTTTCTTT
d_gene: .; len: 13; v_gene: TRBV30; j_gene: TRBJ2-5; abundance: .; CDR3aa: CAWSSTVWQTQYF; CDR3nt: TGTGCCTGGAGTTCGACAGTGTGGCAGACCCAGTACTTC
d_gene: .; len: 15; v_gene: TRBV6-1; j_gene: TRBJ1-2; abundance: .; CDR3aa: CASIEGPGINYGYTF; CDR3nt: TGTGCCAGCATTGAAGGCCCAGGGATTAACTATGGCTACACCTTC
d_gene: TRBD2; len: 14; v_gene: TRBV10-3; j_gene: TRBJ2-1; abundance: .; CDR3aa: CANAGTREANEQFF; CDR3nt: TGTGCCAACGCCGGGACTAGGGAGGCGAATGAGCAGTTCTTC
d_gene: .; len: 19; v_gene: TRBV4-1; j_gene: TRBJ1-2; abundance: few; CDR3aa: CASSTHVPSQRWQGSGYTF; CDR3nt: TGCGCCAGCAGCACTCACGTACCTTCCCAAAGGTGGCAGGGGAGCGGCTACACCTTC
d_gene: TRBD1; len: 14; v_gene: TRBV25-1; j_gene: TRBJ1-1; abundance: .; CDR3aa: CASRATGGHAEAFF; CDR3nt: TGTGCCAGCAGGGCAACAGGGGGGCATGCTGAAGCTTTCTTT
d_gene: TRBD2; len: 19; v_gene: TRBV2; j_gene: TRBJ2-3; abundance: .; CDR3aa: CASSRIRTSGRTSTDTQYF; CDR3nt: TGTGCCAGCAGCAGAATCCGGACTAGCGGGAGGACTAGCACAGATACGCAGTATTTT
d_gene: .; len: 12; v_gene: TRBV5-6; j_gene: TRBJ2-5; abundance: .; CDR3aa: CASSLSGETQYF; CDR3nt: TGTGCCAGCAGCTTGTCCGGTGAGACCCAGTACTTC
d_gene: .; len: 13; v_gene: TRBV10-3; j_gene: TRBJ1-1; abundance: .; CDR3aa: CAISESLNTEAFF; CDR3nt: TGTGCCATCAGTGAGTCCTTGAACACTGAAGCTTTCTTT
d_gene: .; len: 12; v_gene: TRBV4-2; j_gene: TRBJ2-7; abundance: .; CDR3aa: CASSPTGYEQYF; CDR3nt: TGTGCCAGCAGCCCTACGGGGTACGAGCAGTACTTC
d_gene: .; len: 13; v_gene: TRBV19; j_gene: TRBJ1-1; abundance: .; CDR3aa: CASISTGNTEAFF; CDR3nt: TGTGCCAGTATCTCCACAGGGAACACTGAAGCTTTCTTT
d_gene: TRBD2; len: 13; v_gene: TRBV19; j_gene: TRBJ2-1; abundance: once; CDR3aa: CASSTRTSGDQFF; CDR3nt: TGTGCCAGTAGTACCCGGACTAGCGGGGACCAGTTCTTC
d_gene: .; len: 14; v_gene: TRBV5-1; j_gene: TRBJ2-7; abundance: .; CDR3aa: CASSLSYRDYEQYF; CDR3nt: TGCGCCAGCAGCTTGAGTTACAGAGACTACGAGCAGTACTTC
d_gene: .; len: 13; v_gene: TRBV4-2; j_gene: TRBJ1-1; abundance: .; CDR3aa: CASSQGEAGEAFF; CDR3nt: TGTGCCAGCAGCCAAGGGGAGGCAGGGGAAGCTTTCTTT
d_gene: TRBD2; len: 15; v_gene: TRBV6-4; j_gene: TRBJ2-1; abundance: .; CDR3aa: CASSDVLAGVGEQFF; CDR3nt: TGTGCCAGCAGTGACGTACTAGCGGGAGTAGGTGAGCAGTTCTTC
d_gene: .; len: 15; v_gene: TRBV19; j_gene: TRBJ1-5; abundance: .; CDR3aa: CASSIDPQGNQPQHF; CDR3nt: TGTGCCAGTAGTATAGATCCCCAGGGCAATCAGCCCCAGCATTTT
d_gene: .; len: 12; v_gene: TRBV6-6; j_gene: TRBJ1-2; abundance: .; CDR3aa: CASSLTGGGYTF; CDR3nt: TGTGCCAGCAGCCTGACAGGCGGTGGCTACACCTTC
d_gene: .; len: 14; v_gene: TRBV7-9; j_gene: TRBJ2-5; abundance: .; CDR3aa: CASSLQGYQETQYF; CDR3nt: TGTGCCAGCAGCCTGCAGGGGTACCAAGAGACCCAGTACTTC
d_gene: TRBD1; len: 14; v_gene: TRBV5-1; j_gene: TRBJ2-1; abundance: .; CDR3aa: CASSPRQGGGEQFF; CDR3nt: TGCGCCAGCAGCCCGAGACAGGGTGGGGGTGAGCAGTTCTTC
d_gene: TRBD1; len: 13; v_gene: TRBV11-3; j_gene: TRBJ2-1; abundance: .; CDR3aa: CASSLEGDSEQFF; CDR3nt: TGTGCCAGCAGCTTAGAGGGGGACAGTGAGCAGTTCTTC
d_gene: .; len: 14; v_gene: TRBV6-5; j_gene: TRBJ1-1; abundance: once; CDR3aa: CASSYSRLATEAFF; CDR3nt: TGTGCCAGCAGTTACTCACGGTTAGCCACTGAAGCTTTCTTT
d_gene: TRBD2; len: 18; v_gene: TRBV4-1; j_gene: TRBJ2-1; abundance: once; CDR3aa: CASSQMTGRGGAYNEQFF; CDR3nt: TGCGCCAGCAGCCAAATGACTGGGCGGGGGGGGGCCTACAATGAGCAGTTCTTC
d_gene: .; len: 10; v_gene: TRBV30; j_gene: TRBJ1-2; abundance: .; CDR3aa: CAQGPYGYTF; CDR3nt: TGTGCTCAGGGTCCCTATGGCTACACCTTC